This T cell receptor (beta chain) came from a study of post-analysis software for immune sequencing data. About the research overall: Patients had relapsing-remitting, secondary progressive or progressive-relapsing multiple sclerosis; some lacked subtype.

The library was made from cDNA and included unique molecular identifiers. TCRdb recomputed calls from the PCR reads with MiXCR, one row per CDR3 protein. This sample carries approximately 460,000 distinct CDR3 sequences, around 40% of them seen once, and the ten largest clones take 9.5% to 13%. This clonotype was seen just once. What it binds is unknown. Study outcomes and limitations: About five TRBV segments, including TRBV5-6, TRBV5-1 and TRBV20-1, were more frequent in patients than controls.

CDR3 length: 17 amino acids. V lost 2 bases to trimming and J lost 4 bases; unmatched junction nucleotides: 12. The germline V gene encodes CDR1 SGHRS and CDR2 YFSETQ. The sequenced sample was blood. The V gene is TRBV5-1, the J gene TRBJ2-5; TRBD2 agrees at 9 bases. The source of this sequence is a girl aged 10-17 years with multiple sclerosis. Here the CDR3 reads CASSFSPSGTGRETQYF. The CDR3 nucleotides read TGCGCCAGCAGCTTCTCTCCTAGCGGGACGGGCAGAGAGACCCAGTACTTC.